The rows below give T cell receptor beta chains drawn from one sample of a study of T cell responses to AZD1222 COVID-19 vaccine. Generated by immunoSEQ multiplex PCR, the TCRdb table keeps only in-frame clones and is missing some. The sample lists approximately 70,000 clones; 88% were seen once. The material was peripheral blood, obtained 28 days after the second dose of the MenACWY control vaccine. Receptors originate from an adult who received the MenACWY meningococcal vaccine as a control. Each CDR3 is given with its conserved first and last residue. The order of the fields is V gene, clone size, D gene, J gene, CDR3 DNA, CDR3 protein. D genes are given only for firm matches. Some rows mark clone size as missing; the rest say once, few, many or name a class of expanded clone.

>TRBV20-1|once|.|TRBJ2-7
TGCAGTGCTAGTCGCCCAGGGCGGCCCTACGAGCAGTACTTC
CSASRPGRPYEQYF
>TRBV7-2|.|.|TRBJ1-5
TGTGCCAGCAGCATACAGGGTTCTGGCAATCAGCCCCAGCATTTT
CASSIQGSGNQPQHF
>TRBV6-5|.|.|TRBJ1-1
TGTGCCAGCAGTTATGGAGCGGCCCCCATGAACACTGAAGCTTTCTTT
CASSYGAAPMNTEAFF
>TRBV5-1|.|.|TRBJ2-2
TGCGCCAGCAGCTTGGTGGGTCGGGCAGGGGCCGCCGGGGAGCTGTTTTTT
CASSLVGRAGAAGELFF
>TRBV16|.|.|TRBJ1-1
TGTGCCAGCAGCCAAGGCGGGTATGAAGCTTTCTTT
CASSQGGYEAFF
>TRBV4-3|few|.|TRBJ2-1
TGCGCCAGCAGCCAAACAGGATACAATGAGCAGTTCTTC
CASSQTGYNEQFF
>TRBV6-2/TRBV6-3|.|.|TRBJ2-7
TGTGCCAGCAGTTACAACGTGGTACCCTACGAGCAGTACTTC
CASSYNVVPYEQYF
>TRBV3-1/TRBV3-2|.|TRBD1|TRBJ1-2
TGTGCCAGCAGCTCAGGGGGGGCCTATGGCTACACCTTC
CASSSGGAYGYTF
>TRBV11-2|.|.|TRBJ1-2
TGTGCCAGCAGCCCCCCTGACGGGAGGGCAGGGGAAGGCTACACCTTC
CASSPPDGRAGEGYTF
>TRBV9|few|TRBD2|TRBJ2-3
TGTGCCAGCAGCGTACTAGCGGGGGCAGATACGCAGTATTTT
CASSVLAGADTQYF
>TRBV7-2|.|.|TRBJ2-1
TGTGCCAGCAGCTTAGTGCCCCCTGGGAATGAGCAGTTCTTC
CASSLVPPGNEQFF
>TRBV7-2|.|.|TRBJ1-1
TGTGCCAGCAGCCCCCAGGGGAACACTGAAGCTTTCTTT
CASSPQGNTEAFF
>TRBV27|.|TRBD1|TRBJ1-5
TGTGCCAGCAGAGACAGGGAGATGTCTCGGCAGCCCCAGCATTTT
CASRDREMSRQPQHF
>TRBV5-1|.|.|TRBJ1-4
TGCGCCAGCAGCTTGGCCGCGGGGGCCGGTGAAAAACTGTTTTTT
CASSLAAGAGEKLFF
>TRBV7-8|.|.|TRBJ2-1
TGTGCCAGCAGCTTGGACCGGACGAGCTCCTACAATGAGCAGTTCTTC
CASSLDRTSSYNEQFF
>TRBV19|once|TRBD1|TRBJ1-5
TGTGCCAGTACCCGGGAGGGGGCTACGGGCCAGCCCCAGCATTTT
CASTREGATGQPQHF
>TRBV15|.|TRBD1|TRBJ2-7
TGTGCCACCAGCAGAGATGTAGGGGGACAGGACGAGCAGTACTTC
CATSRDVGGQDEQYF
>TRBV20-1|.|TRBD1|TRBJ2-5
TGCAGTGCTAGTGGGCGCGGCGACAGGGGGCTACAAGAGACCCAGTACTTC
CSASGRGDRGLQETQYF
>TRBV5-1|once|TRBD1|TRBJ1-2
TGCGCCAGCAGCCCCGGGACAGGGGGCATCTATGGCTACACCTTC
CASSPGTGGIYGYTF
>TRBV6-1|.|.|TRBJ2-3
TGTGCCAGCAGTGAAACGACACAGCCCGGGGCAGATACGCAGTATTTT
CASSETTQPGADTQYF
>TRBV4-1|.|.|TRBJ2-3
TGCGCCAGCAGCCAAGAGGGTGGGAGTGGTGCCGATACGCAGTATTTT
CASSQEGGSGADTQYF
>TRBV19|.|TRBD1|TRBJ2-2
TGTGCCAGTCACGGACAGGGGGCGTCCGGGGAGCTGTTTTTT
CASHGQGASGELFF
>TRBV5-1|.|.|TRBJ2-7
TGCGCCAGCAGCTTGGACGAGGGCTACGAGCAGTACTTC
CASSLDEGYEQYF
>TRBV6-2/TRBV6-3|.|TRBD1|TRBJ1-2
TGTGCCAGCAGCCTACAGGGGGCGCAAGGCTACACCTTC
CASSLQGAQGYTF
>TRBV11-2|.|TRBD1|TRBJ1-2
TGTGCCAGCAGCTTACAGGGGGAGCTCTATGGCTACACCTTC
CASSLQGELYGYTF
>TRBV2|.|TRBD2|TRBJ2-3
TGTGCCAGCAGTCGGGAGGGAACAGATACGCAGTATTTT
CASSREGTDTQYF
>TRBV30|few|TRBD2|TRBJ2-3
TGTGCCTGGAGTGGGGCGGGAGTGGAAGATACGCAGTATTTT
CAWSGAGVEDTQYF
>TRBV19|.|.|TRBJ1-2
TGTGCCAGTAGTGACGGGAGGTTTTTTGGCTACACCTTC
CASSDGRFFGYTF
>TRBV7-2|.|.|TRBJ2-1
TGTGCCAGCAGCTTAGTCCTAACTAGCACCGAGCAGTTCTTC
CASSLVLTSTEQFF
>TRBV27|.|TRBD1|TRBJ1-2
TGTGCCAGCAGTGAGGGACAGGGAAACTATGGCTACACCTTC
CASSEGQGNYGYTF
>TRBV5-1|once|TRBD2|TRBJ2-2
TGCGCCAGCAGCCTACTCGGCGGGAGGGAGGCCGGGGAGCTGTTTTTT
CASSLLGGREAGELFF
>TRBV28|few|TRBD2|TRBJ2-7
TGTGCCAGCACCATTGGGACTAGCGGAGCCTACGAGCAGTACTTC
CASTIGTSGAYEQYF
>TRBV6-5|.|TRBD2|TRBJ2-2
TGTGCCAGCAGGGTAGCGGGAGCGGAAGGGGAGCTGTTTTTT
CASRVAGAEGELFF
>TRBV29-1|.|.|TRBJ2-2
TGCAGCGTTGCAACGACCGACAGGACGGGGACCGGGGAGCTGTTTTTT
CSVATTDRTGTGELFF
>TRBV15|.|TRBD2|TRBJ2-5
TGTGCCACCAGGCCGCGGGAGGGGACAGAGACCCAGTACTTC
CATRPREGTETQYF
>TRBV7-8|.|TRBD2|TRBJ2-3
TGTGCCAGCATCCTAGCGGGAGCTAGCACAGATACGCAGTATTTT
CASILAGASTDTQYF
>TRBV27|once|TRBD1|TRBJ1-2
TGTGCCAGCAGACCGACAGGGGGCATCAACTATGGCTACACCTTC
CASRPTGGINYGYTF